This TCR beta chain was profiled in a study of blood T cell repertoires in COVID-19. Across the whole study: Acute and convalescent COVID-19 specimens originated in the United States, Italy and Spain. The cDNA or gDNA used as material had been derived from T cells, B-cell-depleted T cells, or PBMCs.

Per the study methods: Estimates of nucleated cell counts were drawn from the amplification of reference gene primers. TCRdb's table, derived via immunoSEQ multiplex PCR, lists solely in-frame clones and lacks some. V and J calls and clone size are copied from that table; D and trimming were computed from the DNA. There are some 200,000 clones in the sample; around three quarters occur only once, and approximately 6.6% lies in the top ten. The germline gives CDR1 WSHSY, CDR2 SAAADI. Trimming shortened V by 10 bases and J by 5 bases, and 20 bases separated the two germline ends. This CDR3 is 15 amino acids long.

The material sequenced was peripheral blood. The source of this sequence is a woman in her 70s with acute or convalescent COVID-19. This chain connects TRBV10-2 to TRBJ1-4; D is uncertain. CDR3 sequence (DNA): TGCGCCACCGCTTCCCCCGGGGAGGGCAATGAAAAACTGTTTTTT. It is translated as CATASPGEGNEKLFF.